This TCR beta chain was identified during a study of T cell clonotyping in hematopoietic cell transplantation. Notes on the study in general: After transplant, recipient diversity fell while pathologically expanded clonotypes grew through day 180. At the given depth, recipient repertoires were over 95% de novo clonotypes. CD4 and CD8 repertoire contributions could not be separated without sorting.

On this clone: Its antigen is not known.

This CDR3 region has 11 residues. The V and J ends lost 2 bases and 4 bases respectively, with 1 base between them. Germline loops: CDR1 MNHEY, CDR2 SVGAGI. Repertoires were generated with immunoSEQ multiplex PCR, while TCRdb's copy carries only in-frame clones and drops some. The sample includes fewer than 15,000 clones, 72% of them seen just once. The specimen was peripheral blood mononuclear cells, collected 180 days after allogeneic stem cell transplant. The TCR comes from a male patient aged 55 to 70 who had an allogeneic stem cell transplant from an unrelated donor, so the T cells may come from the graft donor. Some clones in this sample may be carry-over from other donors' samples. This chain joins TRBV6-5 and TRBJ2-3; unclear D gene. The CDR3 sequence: CASSYADTQYF. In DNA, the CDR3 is TGTGCCAGCAGTTACGCAGATACGCAGTATTTT.